Following are 10 T cell receptor beta chains from one sample sequenced in a study of regulatory T cells in long-lasting Graves disease. TCR beta libraries were built with iRepertoire HTBI primers and Arm-PCR of CDR3 regions. TCRdb reprocessed the multiplex PCR reads via MiXCR and lists one record per CDR3 protein. The sample yields about 470,000 distinct CDR3 sequences, 15% to 20% seen once. Time point specified: newly diagnosed GD, antithyroid drugs for less than 3 months. From PBMCs, RNA was extracted and then used to make the TCR library. These data are also associated with another study on T cells in Graves' hyperthyroidism and ophthalmopathy.

This sample comprised peripheral blood mononuclear cells (PBMCs), obtained at new diagnosis, from a patient treated with antithyroid drugs. These receptors came from a man between 35 and 55 years old with Graves disease.

This clonotype was seen repeatedly, ten times or more. This sequence joins TRBV28 and TRBJ2-4; 9 bases are a match to TRBD2. Germline loops: CDR1 MDHEN, CDR2 SYDVKM. The CDR3 is 16 residues long. V was clipped by 4 bases and J by 1 base; unmatched bases: 5. The CDR3 here is CASSSIAGAAKNIQYF. Here the CDR3 DNA reads TGTGCCAGCAGTTCCATAGCGGGAGCGGCCAAAAACATTCAGTACTTC.

This clonotype was picked up a small number of times. The rearrangement links TRBV28 to TRBJ1-5, with TRBD1 identical over 11 bases. Germline V gives CDR1 MDHEN, CDR2 SYDVKM. Unmatched junction bases numbered 4, after V lost 7 bases and J lost 5 bases. This CDR3 region has 14 residues. CDR3 protein: CASIWTGGDQPQHF. The CDR3, as DNA: TGTGCCAGCATCTGGACAGGGGGCGATCAGCCCCAGCATTTT.

In its sample, this clonotype was seen many times. J is TRBJ2-3 and V is TRBV30; 9 positions agree with TRBD1. This CDR3 is 14 amino acids long. With V trimmed by 3 bases and J by 6 bases, 7 bases remained unmatched. Germline V CDR1 and CDR2: GTSNPN, SVGIG (reference sequence). The CDR3 region is CAWSRDRVGDTQYF. The CDR3 bases are TGTGCCTGGAGCCGGGACAGGGTTGGCGATACGCAGTATTTT.

This clonotype was picked up many times. The V gene is TRBV28, the J gene TRBJ1-6; TRBD1 agrees at 8 bases. Trimming took 4 bases from V and 6 from J; bases not matched to a gene: 2. CDR1 MDHEN and CDR2 SYDVKM come from the germline V gene. This CDR3 has 14 residues. For the CDR3, the DNA is TGTGCCAGCAGTTCCGGACAGGGTAATTCACCCCTCCACTTT. The encoded protein is CASSSGQGNSPLHF.

The chain joins TRBV6-1 to TRBJ1-5; D remains ambiguous. Trimming cost V 4 bases and J 2 bases, with 18 bases left between them. CDR1 is MNHNS, CDR2 SASEGT, per germline. CDR3 length: 17 amino acids. The DNA for the CDR3 is TGTGCCAGCAGTGGCCTAGCGGTTGGAGCGGGCAATCAGCCCCAGCATTTT. Protein sequence: CASSGLAVGAGNQPQHF.

Of note for this clonotype: A much larger clone lies a single base off, so this may be a read error. V and J are TRBV9 and TRBJ2-5; TRBD1 aligns across 7 bases. Per germline, CDR1 SGDLS and CDR2 YYNGEE. Germline trimming cut 3 bases from V and 11 bases from J; bases unmatched to any gene: 22. This CDR3 is 17 amino acids long. The CDR3 is CASSGLLQTGSAVEQYF. CDR3 nucleotides: TGTGCCAGCAGCGGACTCCTACAGACAGGGTCTGCGGTTGAGCAGTACTTC.

This clonotype was seen repeatedly, ten times or more. This sequence joins TRBV27 and TRBJ2-7, with 7 positions matching TRBD1. In germline, CDR1 is MNHEY, CDR2 SMNVEV (reference sequence). This CDR3 is 15 amino acids long. The V segment lost 3 bases and the J segment 4 bases; nucleotides outside the gene matches: 9. Here the CDR3 DNA reads TGTGCCAGCAGTTTTAGAGGGGGCGCTAGGTACGAGCAGTACTTC. Its protein is CASSFRGGARYEQYF.

This clonotype was counted a few times. The chain joins TRBV7-3 to TRBJ2-2, with D tentatively TRBD1 or TRBD2 (5 bases each). Looked up from germline, CDR1 is SGHTA and CDR2 is FQGTGA. This CDR3 has 13 amino acids. With 6 bases removed from V and 6 bases from J, the gap between germline ends came to 11 bases. CDR3 in DNA: TGTGCCAGCAGTATAATGGGGGCCGGGGAGCTGTTTTTT. Encoded protein: CASSIMGAGELFF. The full variable domain, completed using reference TRBV7-3 and TRBJ2-2, is GAGVSQTPSNKVTEKGKYVELRCDPISGHTALYWYRQSLGQGPEFLIYFQGTGAADDSGLPNDRFFAVRPEGSVSTLKIQRTERGDSAVYLCASSIMGAGELFFGEGSRLTVL.

At least ten counts were recorded for this clonotype. The chain carries TRBV28 and TRBJ1-4, with 9 bases aligning to TRBD1. The CDR3 is 17 residues long. V shed 8 bases, J shed 4 bases, and the junction held 14 bases outside the gene matches. Per the germline V gene, CDR1 is MDHEN and CDR2 is SYDVKM. The CDR3 DNA sequence: TGTGCCAGCGCAGTACTCAAGGACAGGGGACGTAATGAAAAACTGTTTTTT. Protein sequence: CASAVLKDRGRNEKLFF.

There are a few counts of this clonotype. Being one base from a much bigger clone, this may be a read error. The chain joins TRBV20-1 to TRBJ2-3; either TRBD1 or TRBD2 may fit D (5 bases each). Germline CDR1 and CDR2: DFQATT and SNEGSKA (reference sequence). This CDR3 region has 15 residues. CDR3 DNA: TGCAGTGCCCCCTCGGGCGGGCCAAGCACAGGTACGCAGTATTTT. Its translation: CSAPSGGPSTGTQYF.